This T cell receptor (beta chain) was found in a study of post-analysis software for immune sequencing data. On the study more broadly: The courses of disease that were included comprised relapsing-remitting, secondary progressive and progressive-relapsing multiple sclerosis.

Broader study findings: TRBV5-6, TRBV5-1 and TRBV20-1 belonged to a set of roughly five TRBV segments that were more frequent in patients than controls.

This clonotype was seen many times. Its specificity is not known. Incorporated into the TCR beta cDNA libraries were unique molecular identifiers, which served to reduce PCR and sequencing biases. TCRdb re-derived calls from the PCR reads in MiXCR, one entry per CDR3 protein. The sample consists of about 760,000 distinct CDR3 sequences, 30% of them appearing once. Germline lookup yields CDR1 SGHTA and CDR2 FQGNSA. Trimming removed 0 bases at V and 3 bases at J, with 3 bases between. The CDR3 totals 13 residues. The clonotype originates from a girl between 10 and 17 years old with multiple sclerosis. Sequencing used blood. The V call is TRBV7-2, the J call TRBJ2-1; D remains unclear. In DNA, the CDR3 is TGTGCCAGCAGCTTAGCGGTCTACAATGAGCAGTTCTTC. It translates to CASSLAVYNEQFF. The full variable domain, with the rest looked up from reference TRBV7-2 and TRBJ2-1, is GAGVSQSPSNKVTEKGKDVELRCDPISGHTALYWYRQSLGQGLEFLIYFQGNSAPDKSGLPSDRFSAERTGGSVSTLTIQRTQQEDSAVYLCASSLAVYNEQFFGPGTRLTVL.